The 20 T cell receptor beta chains reported below all come from one sample, sequenced in a study of T cells after yellow fever vaccination. A single record per CDR3 protein comes from TCRdb applying MiXCR to the 5' RACE reads. The sample consists of approximately 580,000 distinct CDR3 sequences, less than 20% of them appearing once. The material was PBMCs, obtained less than 6 days after the first yellow fever vaccination. Receptors originate from a man aged 18 to 30 who received the YFV17D yellow fever vaccine.

This clonotype appeared a few times. The J gene is TRBJ1-6, the V gene TRBV9; 7 nucleotides match TRBD1. With V trimmed by 0 bases and J by 12 bases, 6 bases remained unmatched. Germline lookup yields CDR1 SGDLS and CDR2 YYNGEE. The CDR3 covers 14 residues. The CDR3 sequence: CASSVEQGGGPLHF. The CDR3, as DNA: TGTGCCAGCAGCGTAGAGCAGGGGGGCGGACCCCTCCACTTT.

The sample holds a few counts of this clonotype. In DNA, the CDR3 is TGTGCCAGCAGCCAAGATGACCCAGGACAGGGGGCTTACGAGCAGTACTTC. Its protein is CASSQDDPGQGAYEQYF. The genes are TRBV14 and TRBJ2-7; TRBD1 aligns across 11 bases. This CDR3 contains 17 residues. Losses at the gene ends were 0 bases for V and 4 bases for J; bases not matched to a gene: 8. Germline CDR1 is SGHDN and CDR2 is FVKESK.

This clonotype showed up just a few times. The chain couples TRBV5-1 to TRBJ1-1; D gene uncertain. Germline CDR1 reads SGHRS; CDR2 reads YFSETQ. The CDR3 covers 13 residues. Trimming left V 4 bases short and J 1 base short, with 8 bases between. The CDR3 DNA reads TGCGCCAGCAGCCCTCATGGGAACACTGAAGCTTTCTTT. Protein: CASSPHGNTEAFF.

In its sample, this clonotype was seen a few times. The chain recombines TRBV30 with TRBJ1-1; no reliable D call. CDR1 is GTSNPN, CDR2 SVGIG, per germline (reference sequence). The CDR3 runs to 11 residues. Trimming cost V 5 bases and J 4 bases, with 8 bases left between them. Here the CDR3 DNA reads TGTGCCTGGGCCCGCCCCACTGAAGCTTTCTTT. Amino acid sequence: CAWARPTEAFF.

The chain is built from TRBV3-1 and TRBJ1-1; tentatively, D is TRBD1 (6 bases). Germline V gives CDR1 LGHDT, CDR2 YNNKEL (reference sequence). V was cut by 1 base and J by 11 bases, with 11 bases left in between. There are 12 residues in the CDR3. The CDR3 nucleotides are TGTGCCAGCAGCCAAGGGACAGACAAGGCTTTCTTT. As protein: CASSQGTDKAFF.

This clonotype has only a few counts. V gene TRBV5-1 combines with J gene TRBJ2-1; no firm D call. The ends were cut back, 4 bases at V and 2 bases at J, with 16 bases in the middle. This CDR3 has 16 residues. Germline CDR1 is SGHRS and CDR2 is YFSETQ. CDR3 DNA: TGCGCCAGCAGCAACGGACGGACGCTAACCTACAATGAGCAGTTCTTC. Residues: CASSNGRTLTYNEQFF.

V and J are TRBV28 and TRBJ2-1; D is unclear. The CDR3 length is 15 residues. Looked up from germline, CDR1 is MDHEN and CDR2 is SYDVKM. Trimming pared 5 bases from V and 4 bases from J, leaving 15 bases between. The DNA of the CDR3 is TGTGCCAGCAGTCTACCCCTCGCGGAGTACAATGAGCAGTTCTTC. Its protein product is CASSLPLAEYNEQFF.

This chain uses TRBV4-1 with TRBJ1-1, with D unclear. V was pared by 1 base and J by 1 base, with 13 bases between. This CDR3 spans 16 amino acids. Germline V gene lookup returns CDR1 MGHRA and CDR2 YSYEKL. The CDR3 nucleotides read TGCGCCAGCAGCCAAGCAGTCTTCAGGTCGAACACTGAAGCTTTCTTT. It translates to CASSQAVFRSNTEAFF.

In its sample, this clonotype was seen a few times. The chain uses TRBV7-2 and TRBJ1-2; no definite D call. CDR1 is SGHTA and CDR2 is FQGNSA in the germline V gene. Trimming cost V 1 base and J 3 bases, with 3 bases left between them. The CDR3 has 12 amino acids. The CDR3 coding sequence is TGTGCCAGCAGCTTAGGGTACTATGGCTACACCTTC. This sequence encodes CASSLGYYGYTF.

The chain is built from TRBV5-1 and TRBJ2-7, with D tentatively TRBD1 or TRBD2 (5 bases each). Germline loops: CDR1 SGHRS, CDR2 YFSETQ. The CDR3 length is 13 residues. V lost 3 bases to trimming and J lost 4 bases, with 11 bases between them. CDR3 DNA sequence: TGCGCCAGCAGCTCCGGGACGAGTTACGAGCAGTACTTC. It encodes CASSSGTSYEQYF.

This clonotype was counted only a few times. The chain recombines TRBV20-1 with TRBJ1-6; unclear D gene. The CDR3 covers 14 residues. Per germline, CDR1 DFQATT and CDR2 SNEGSKA (reference sequence). V gave up 3 bases and J gave up 9 bases, with 15 bases separating them. CDR3 loop: CSASDLAGLSPLHF. The CDR3 nucleotides are TGCAGTGCTAGTGACTTGGCCGGACTTTCACCCCTCCACTTT.

The V and J genes are TRBV7-3 and TRBJ2-3, with 10 positions matching TRBD2. Germline V gene sequence: CDR1 SGHTA, CDR2 FQGTGA. The CDR3 is 14 residues long. V dropped 4 bases and J dropped 5; count of bases not matched to a gene: 3. The CDR3 protein is CASSWLAGGDTQYF. The CDR3 DNA reads as TGTGCCAGCAGCTGGTTAGCGGGGGGAGATACGCAGTATTTT.

This clonotype was observed many times. This chain links TRBV5-1 with TRBJ2-2; TRBD1 matches 7 bases. This CDR3 is built from 15 residues. Per germline, CDR1 SGHRS and CDR2 YFSETQ. V shed 6 bases and J 4 bases; nucleotides not matched to a gene: 9. CDR3 sequence: CASTLSGQATGELFF. The CDR3, as DNA: TGCGCCAGCACCCTATCCGGACAGGCCACCGGGGAGCTGTTTTTT.

The sample holds a few counts of this clonotype. The chain uses TRBV6-2 or TRBV6-3 and TRBJ2-7; D remains ambiguous. Germline V CDR1 and CDR2: MNHEY, SVGEGT. Trimming took 6 bases from V and 2 from J, leaving 5 bases between them. The CDR3 runs to 11 residues. The CDR3 DNA reads as TGTGCCAGCAGACAAGCCTACGAGCAGTACGTC. This translates into CASRQAYEQYV.

Only a few counts were recorded for this clonotype. This rearrangement joins TRBV9 to TRBJ2-3; 10 bases are a match to TRBD1. The CDR3 length is 14 residues. Germline-derived CDR1 and CDR2 are SGDLS and YYNGEE. V gave up 8 bases and J gave up 6 bases; unmatched junction bases: 9. The CDR3 DNA reads as TGTGCCAGTGGGGAGGGACAGGGGTGGGATACGCAGTATTTT. Translation gives CASGEGQGWDTQYF.

This clonotype was detected many times. The rearrangement joins TRBV5-1 to TRBJ2-3; D perhaps matches TRBD1 (5 bases). The ends were cut back, 0 bases at V and 5 bases at J, with 7 bases in the middle. CDR3 length: 13 residues. The germline CDR1 and CDR2 sequences are SGHRS and YFSETQ. CDR3 loop: CASSLEGQDTQYF. CDR3 DNA sequence: TGCGCCAGCAGCTTGGAGGGGCAAGATACGCAGTATTTT.

The chain carries TRBV29-1 and TRBJ2-5; D perhaps matches TRBD2 (5 bases). The ends were cut back, 5 bases at V and 5 bases at J, with 12 bases in the middle. Per germline, CDR1 SQVTM and CDR2 ANQGSEA. The CDR3 extends over 12 amino acids. CDR3: CSVLRPGETQYF. In nucleotides, the CDR3 is TGCAGCGTTTTGCGGCCGGGGGAGACCCAGTACTTC.

The sample holds a few counts of this clonotype. J is TRBJ2-2 and V is TRBV9; D remains unclear. Trimming took off 0 bases at V and 4 bases at J, with 4 bases between the two ends. CDR3 length equals 13 residues. From germline, CDR1 is SGDLS and CDR2 YYNGEE. The CDR3 reads CASSVASTGELFF. CDR3 sequence (DNA): TGTGCCAGCAGCGTAGCGTCCACCGGGGAGCTGTTTTTT.

This clonotype occurred a few times. The chain recombines TRBV29-1 with TRBJ1-2; D not certain. There are 12 residues in the CDR3. The germline CDR1 and CDR2 sequences are SQVTM and ANQGSEA. Trimming cost V 6 bases and J 4 bases, with 12 bases left between them. The CDR3 reads CSVGGRIYGYTF. CDR3 DNA sequence: TGCAGCGTGGGAGGACGGATCTATGGCTACACCTTC.

The rearrangement joins TRBV7-8 to TRBJ2-1; D may be TRBD1 (5 bases). V lost 7 bases, J lost 5 bases, and 15 bases lay in between. Germline V gene data show CDR1 as SGHVS and CDR2 as FQNEAQ. This CDR3 has 14 residues. The CDR3 nucleotides read TGTGCCAGCATCCTGGACATCCCCCACAATGAGCAGTTCTTC. Translating gives CASILDIPHNEQFF. The full variable domain, rest sourced from reference TRBV7-8 and TRBJ2-1, is GAGVSQSPRYKVAKRGQDVALRCDPISGHVSLFWYQQALGQGPEFLTYFQNEAQLDKSGLPSDRFFAERPEGSVSTLKIQRTQQEDSAVYLCASILDIPHNEQFFGPGTRLTVL.